This T cell receptor (beta chain) appears in the sequencing data of a study of T cell clonotyping in hematopoietic cell transplantation. The study's findings and limits: Higher Inverse Simpson Index values in graft donor and pretransplant recipient predicted broader posttransplant TCR diversity. After transplant, recipient diversity fell while pathologically expanded clonotypes grew through day 180.

Repertoires were generated with immunoSEQ multiplex PCR, while TCRdb's copy carries only in-frame clones and drops some. The sample includes about 41,000 clones, around 95% of them seen just once. On this clone: Its antigen is not known.

V was shortened by 2 bases and J by 4 bases, with 15 bases between the two germline ends. This CDR3 has 15 residues. Germline values: CDR1 SGHKS, CDR2 YYEKEE (reference sequence). The clonotype originates from a man aged 25 to 40 in good health. Some clones in this sample may be carry-over from other donors' samples. The sample taken for sequencing was peripheral blood mononuclear cells. This chain connects TRBV5-5 to TRBJ1-2, with D possibly being TRBD1 (6 bases). This chain's CDR3 is CASSLRSGGAYGYTF. In nucleotides, the CDR3 is TGTGCCAGCAGCTTAAGGTCGGGGGGCGCCTATGGCTACACCTTC. The full variable domain, completed using reference TRBV5-5 and TRBJ1-2, is DAGVTQSPTHLIKTRGQQVTLRCSPISGHKSVSWYQQVLGQGPQFIFQYYEKEERGRGNFPDRFSARQFPNYSSELNVNALLLGDSALYLCASSLRSGGAYGYTFGSGTRLTVV.